This T cell receptor (beta chain) was observed in a study of T cell repertoires in cytomegalovirus infection. Study information: The study used recently identified HLA-C-restricted and well-studied HLA-B-restricted CMV epitopes. An indication of both CMV infection and matching HLA type came from public TCR beta signatures. General study results and limits: Dominating the ex vivo response were TCR beta clonotypes that were CMV-specific and HLA-C-restricted. Individuals carrying CMV plus the relevant HLA were identified by cumulative frequency of public TCR beta families.

The CDR3 is made up of 12 amino acids, end residues included. Germline CDR1 is KGHSH and CDR2 is LQKENI. Points on this clonotype: What it recognizes is unknown. This likely comes from a read error, as the CDR3 has no conserved phenylalanine or tryptophan at its end. The limits of the CDR3 on the DNA are not certain, so only TCRdb's listed CDR3 is given.

TCRdb reanalysed the reads using MiXCR and keeps one entry per CDR3 protein. The table records about 500,000 distinct CDR3 sequences, around a third of them present only once. This sequence originates from a human donor in good health (CMV status not recorded). Some clones in this sample may be carry-over from other donors' samples. The specimen was cultured PBMCs, collected from culture after CMV antigen stimulation. The gene calls are TRBV18 and TRBJ1-2; TRBD1 was called by the table and not checked on the DNA. The CDR3 reads CASSRRDGSPLI.